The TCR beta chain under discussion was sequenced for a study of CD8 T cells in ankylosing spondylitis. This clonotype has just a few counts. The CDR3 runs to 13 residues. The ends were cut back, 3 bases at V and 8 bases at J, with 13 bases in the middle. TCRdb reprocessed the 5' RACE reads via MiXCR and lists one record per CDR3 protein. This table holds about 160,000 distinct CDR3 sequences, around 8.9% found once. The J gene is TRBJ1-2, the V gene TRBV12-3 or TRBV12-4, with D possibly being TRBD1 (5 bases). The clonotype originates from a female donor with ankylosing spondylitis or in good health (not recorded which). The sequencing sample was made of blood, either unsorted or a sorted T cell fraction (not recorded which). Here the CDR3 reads CASSFYSGGGYTF. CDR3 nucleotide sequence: TGTGCCAGCAGTTTCTACTCCGGGGGAGGCTACACCTTC.